The 13 T cell receptor beta chains reported below all come from one sample, sequenced in a study of cytomegalovirus exposure and HLA in healthy donors. The primer mix had 60 Vbeta and 13 Jbeta primers. Method: immunoSEQ multiplex PCR; TCRdb's copy keeps in-frame clones and lacks some. The sample yields fewer than 90,000 clones, around 70% seen once. Source material: PBMCs. The source of these receptors is a man aged 40-49 years in good health and CMV-seropositive.

A single count supports this clone. The chain carries TRBV7-2 and TRBJ1-2, with 7 nucleotides matching TRBD1. Germline V CDR1 and CDR2: SGHTA, FQGNSA. This CDR3 spans 17 amino acids. V lost 2 bases and J lost 5; bases outside the gene matches: 14. The CDR3 nucleotides read TGTGCCAGCAGCTTAATGAGGACAGGAGCCTCTCCGTATGGCTACACCTTC. This codes for CASSLMRTGASPYGYTF.

The CDR3 is CAWSVPPRRRLGYTF. The CDR3 DNA reads TGTGCCTGGAGTGTACCCCCGCGAAGGAGGCTTGGCTACACCTTC. This chain connects TRBV30 to TRBJ1-2; D remains ambiguous. Germline V gene lookup returns CDR1 GTSNPN and CDR2 SVGIG (reference sequence). Trimming cost V 0 bases and J 7 bases, with 18 bases left between them. The CDR3 is 15 residues long.

This rearrangement joins TRBV7-2 to TRBJ2-5, with TRBD1 matching over 7 bases. Trimming took 5 bases from V and 5 from J; bases not matched to a gene: 8. The CDR3 has 14 residues. Germline V gene lookup returns CDR1 SGHTA and CDR2 FQGNSA. CDR3 loop: CASSLGGGLETQYF. CDR3 DNA: TGTGCCAGCAGCCTAGGGGGCGGTCTGGAGACCCAGTACTTC.

This clone was observed a few times. The chain has TRBV4-2 and TRBJ1-4; D is perhaps TRBD1 (5 bases). Germline CDR1 LGHNA, CDR2 YNFKEQ. The V end lost 5 bases, the J end lost 2 bases, and 15 bases lay between the germline ends. The CDR3 runs 16 residues. CDR3: CASSAGPGSTNEKLFF. The CDR3 bases are TGTGCCAGCAGCGCCGGGCCAGGGTCTACTAATGAAAAACTGTTTTTT.

In its sample, this clone was seen a few times. This chain links TRBV4-3 with TRBJ2-5; a possible D gene is TRBD2 (6 bases). This CDR3 contains 17 residues. Trimming left V 0 bases short and J 5 bases short, with 19 bases between. CDR1 LGHNA and CDR2 YSLEER come from the germline V gene. DNA of the CDR3: TGCGCCAGCAGCCAAGAACTAGCTTGGGGGTTGCGTGAGACCCAGTACTTC. Translated, it gives CASSQELAWGLRETQYF.

V is TRBV5-6 and J is TRBJ1-2; D gene ambiguous. The CDR3 is 14 amino acids. V was cut by 4 bases and J by 4 bases, with 14 bases left in between. Looked up from germline, CDR1 is SGHDT and CDR2 is YYEEEE. The CDR3 nucleotides read TGTGCCAGCAGCCTCGTGGAGTCCACCTATGGCTACACCTTC. Amino acid sequence: CASSLVESTYGYTF. The full variable domain, its missing parts supplied by reference TRBV5-6 and TRBJ1-2, is DAGVTQSPTHLIKTRGQQVTLRCSPKSGHDTVSWYQQALGQGPQFIFQYYEEEERQRGNFPDRFSGHQFPNYSSELNVNALLLGDSALYLCASSLVESTYGYTFGSGTRLTVV.

This chain links TRBV7-3 with TRBJ1-6; TRBD1 matches at 7 bases. CDR1 is SGHTA and CDR2 is FQGTGA in the germline V gene. Unmatched junction bases numbered 6, after V lost 0 bases and J lost 10 bases. The CDR3 is made up of 15 amino acids. CDR3 in DNA: TGTGCCAGCAGCTTAACGCACAGGGGTGACTCACCCCTCCACTTT. Translating gives CASSLTHRGDSPLHF.

V and J are TRBV5-4 and TRBJ2-6; D is uncertain. Deletions cut 3 bases from V and 0 bases from J, with 4 bases between. Germline CDR1 and CDR2: SGHNT and YYREEE (reference sequence). This CDR3 contains 14 residues. The CDR3 nucleotides read TGTGCCAGCAGCTCAGACTCTGGGGCCAACGTCCTGACTTTC. It yields the protein CASSSDSGANVLTF.

This clone was picked up a small number of times. The V and J genes are TRBV5-6 and TRBJ2-3; the match to TRBD2 covers 10 bases. Per the germline V gene, CDR1 is SGHDT and CDR2 is YYEEEE. This CDR3 is 16 amino acids long. V was clipped by 1 base and J by 2 bases; unmatched bases: 4. The CDR3 is CASSLTGLADTDTQYF. The CDR3 DNA follows: TGTGCCAGCAGCTTGACCGGACTAGCGGACACAGATACGCAGTATTTT.

J is TRBJ2-7 and V is TRBV2; a weak D match, TRBD2 (6 bases). The CDR3 loop spans 12 amino acids. From germline, CDR1 is SNHLY and CDR2 FYNNEI. Deletions cut 4 bases from V and 5 bases from J, with 9 bases between. CDR3 nucleotide sequence: TGTGCCAGCAGTGGGGACTTCAACGAGCAGTACTTC. Translation: CASSGDFNEQYF.

The chain recombines TRBV25-1 with TRBJ1-4; 11 bases map to TRBD1. This CDR3 spans 14 amino acids. Trimming removed 7 bases from V and 10 bases from J; junction bases left unmatched: 8. Germline CDR1 and CDR2: MGHDK and SYGVNS. This CDR3 is CASNPGQGVGKLFF. CDR3 sequence (DNA): TGTGCCAGCAATCCGGGACAGGGGGTTGGAAAACTGTTTTTT.

The sample holds a few counts of this clone. The chain has TRBV9 and TRBJ2-5; possible D gene TRBD1, 6 bases. V lost 3 bases and J 2 bases, leaving 14 bases between the germline ends. This CDR3 has 15 amino acids. Germline V gives CDR1 SGDLS, CDR2 YYNGEE. DNA of the CDR3: TGTGCCAGCAGCGCAGGGGTGACTATACAAGAGACCCAGTACTTC. Translated, it gives CASSAGVTIQETQYF.

The CDR3 loop is CASSLSPRTGVYEQYF. DNA of the CDR3: TGTGCCAGCAGTTTATCGCCCCGGACAGGGGTTTACGAGCAGTACTTC. The chain combines TRBV27 with TRBJ2-7, with 9 bases lining up with TRBD1. Germline V lookup: CDR1 MNHEY, CDR2 SMNVEV (reference sequence). The CDR3 is 16 amino acids. V shed 0 bases and J 4 bases; nucleotides not matched to a gene: 7.